This TCR beta chain derives from a study of T cell responses to AZD1222 COVID-19 vaccine. Overall study findings and caveats: Researchers took repertoire samples only after the peak T cell response had come. CD4 TCRs linked to vaccination spanned spike, dominating at 160-218 and 743-854.

In its sample, this clone was seen a few times. As yet, its antigen is unknown. The method was immunoSEQ multiplex PCR; TCRdb's version includes in-frame clones alone and lacks a portion of them. This sample has 58,000 or so clones, with 70% to 90% found just once. The CDR3 totals 14 residues. V was trimmed by 3 bases and J by 9 bases, leaving 18 bases between them. CDR1 is SGHNT, CDR2 YENEEA, per germline. J is TRBJ2-7 and V is TRBV11-3; perhaps TRBD1 as D (7 bases). The sequencing here drew on peripheral blood, taken 28 days after the second AZD1222 dose. This receptor was identified in an adult who received the AZD1222 COVID-19 vaccine. CDR3 region: CASSFQGDSARQYF. CDR3 nucleotides: TGTGCCAGCAGCTTTCAGGGGGACTCGGCCAGGCAGTACTTC.